Following are 9 T cell receptor beta chains from one sample sequenced in a study of blood T cell repertoires in COVID-19. Repertoires were generated with immunoSEQ multiplex PCR, while TCRdb's copy carries only in-frame clones and drops some. The sample has roughly 200,000 clones; 65% to 85% are singletons. Sequenced material: peripheral blood. These receptor sequences come from a man between 40 and 49 years old with active or convalescent COVID-19.

The gene calls are TRBV19 and TRBJ2-5; 7 bases fit TRBD1. V was pared by 1 base and J by 5 bases, with 4 bases of the junction left unmatched. The CDR3 loop spans 14 amino acids. CDR1 LNHDA and CDR2 SQIVND come from the germline V gene (reference sequence). The CDR3 sequence: CASSIGGGRETQYF. CDR3 in DNA: TGTGCCAGTAGTATAGGAGGGGGCCGGGAGACCCAGTACTTC.

V is TRBV20-1 and J is TRBJ2-7, with 9 bases fitting TRBD2. Looked up from germline, CDR1 is DFQATT and CDR2 is SNEGSKA (reference sequence). This CDR3 has 14 amino acids. The junction had 7 bases not matched to a gene; V was cut back by 3 bases and J by 4 bases. CDR3 nucleotide sequence: TGCAGTGCTAGTTCCGGCGGGAGGGTTTACGAGCAGTACTTC. This sequence encodes CSASSGGRVYEQYF.

About this clone: The identical CDR3 is also encoded by other nucleotide sequences in the sample. The chain links TRBV5-6 to TRBJ1-6; D not resolved. Trimming left V 4 bases short and J 7 bases short, with 9 bases between. The CDR3 is made up of 13 amino acids. CDR1 is SGHDT, CDR2 YYEEEE, per germline. The CDR3 DNA reads TGTGCCAGCAGCCTACTTTCAAATTCACCCCTCCACTTT. This translates into CASSLLSNSPLHF.

The rearrangement joins TRBV30 to TRBJ1-4; 7 bases agree with TRBD1. This CDR3 region has 15 residues. V was pared by 4 bases and J by 0 bases, with 5 bases of the junction left unmatched. Germline V gives CDR1 GTSNPN, CDR2 SVGIG (reference sequence). DNA of the CDR3: TGTGCCTGGACAGGGGGGCTCGCAACTAATGAAAAACTGTTTTTT. This sequence encodes CAWTGGLATNEKLFF.

CDR3 sequence: CASSYWEGNEKLFF. Here the CDR3 DNA reads TGTGCCAGCAGCTACTGGGAGGGAAATGAAAAACTGTTTTTT. This rearrangement joins TRBV13 to TRBJ1-4, with no clear D. The CDR3 contains 14 residues. Trimming shortened V by 4 bases and J by 5 bases, and 11 bases separated the two germline ends. Germline lookup yields CDR1 PRHDT and CDR2 FYEKMQ (reference sequence). Full variable domain (missing parts from reference TRBV13 and TRBJ1-4): AAGVIQSPRHLIKEKRETATLKCYPIPRHDTVYWYQQGPGQDPQFLISFYEKMQSDKGSIPDRFSAQQFSDYHSELNMSSLELGDSALYFCASSYWEGNEKLFFGSGTQLSVL.

The rearrangement links TRBV29-1 to TRBJ2-7; 12 positions agree with TRBD2. Trimming at V came to 0 bases and at J to 1 base, leaving 1 base not matched to a gene. The CDR3 is 15 residues long. The germline V gene has CDR1 SQVTM and CDR2 ANQGSEA. For the CDR3, the DNA is TGCAGCGTTGAAGATCTAGCGGGAGGGTCCTACGAGCAGTACTTC. Protein: CSVEDLAGGSYEQYF.

The rearrangement joins TRBV3-1 (or the pseudogene TRBV3-2) to TRBJ2-3; TRBD2 matches at 9 bases. Germline CDR1 reads LGHDT; CDR2 reads YNNKEL (reference sequence). CDR3 size: 21 residues. The trim removed 2 bases at V and 2 bases at J, leaving 20 bases unmatched. The CDR3, as DNA: TGTGCCAGCAGCCAACCATTAATATTGGCGGGAGGGCCCTTCTTCACAGATACGCAGTATTTT. Protein sequence: CASSQPLILAGGPFFTDTQYF.

The rearrangement links TRBV18 to TRBJ2-1; maybe TRBD2 (6 bases). The CDR3 consists of 13 residues. Trimming removed 2 bases from V and 8 bases from J, with 10 bases in between. Germline CDR1 is KGHSH and CDR2 is LQKENI. CDR3 protein: CASSPSPGDEQFF. CDR3 nucleotides: TGTGCCAGCTCACCATCTCCGGGAGATGAGCAGTTCTTC.

The chain couples TRBV30 to TRBJ1-3; 8 bases align to TRBD1. Unmatched junction bases numbered 6, after V lost 0 bases and J lost 8 bases. The germline CDR1 and CDR2 sequences are GTSNPN and SVGIG (reference sequence). The CDR3 covers 14 residues. The CDR3 is CAWSVRQGYDTIYF. The CDR3 DNA reads TGTGCCTGGAGTGTCCGACAGGGGTATGACACCATATATTTT.